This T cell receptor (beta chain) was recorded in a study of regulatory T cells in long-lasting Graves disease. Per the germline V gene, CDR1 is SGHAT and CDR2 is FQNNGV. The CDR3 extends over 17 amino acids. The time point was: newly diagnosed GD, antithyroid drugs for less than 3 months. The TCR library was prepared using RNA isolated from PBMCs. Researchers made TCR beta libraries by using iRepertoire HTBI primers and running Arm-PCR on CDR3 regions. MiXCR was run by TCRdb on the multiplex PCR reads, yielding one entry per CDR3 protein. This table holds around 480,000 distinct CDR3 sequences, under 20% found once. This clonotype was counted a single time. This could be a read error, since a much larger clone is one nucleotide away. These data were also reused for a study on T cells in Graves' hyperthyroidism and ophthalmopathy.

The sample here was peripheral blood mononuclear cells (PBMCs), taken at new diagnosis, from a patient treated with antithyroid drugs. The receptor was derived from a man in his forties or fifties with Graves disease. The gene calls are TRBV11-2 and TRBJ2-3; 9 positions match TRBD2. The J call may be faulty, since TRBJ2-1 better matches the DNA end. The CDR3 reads CVSSLDHGREGLGEQFF. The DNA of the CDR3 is TGTGTCAGCAGCTTAGATCATGGGCGGGAGGGCCTTGGTGAGCAGTTCTTC.